The sequence of this T cell receptor beta chain was determined in a study of tumor-infiltrating lymphocytes in primary liver carcinoma (dated 2017 in TCRdb). Some background on the complete study: Hepatocellular carcinoma (four) or combined HCC and intrahepatic cholangiocarcinoma (one) was present in the five patients, who were three men and two women aged 30 to 69 years. Across five regions of each liver tumor, along with adjacent normal tissue and blood, the study brought together TCRbeta repertoire sequencing, expression microarrays and whole-exome sequencing. The five patients had tumors staged T1-T3 N0M0, with maximum diameters ranging from about 4.2 to 10 cm. TCRbeta repertoire sequencing covered 35 or so specimens from 5 patients: 25 or so tumor regions, 5 adjacent noncancerous liver tissues and 5 peripheral blood samples. Roughly 3.5 to 7.5 million productive TCRbeta reads were obtained per sample, and no significant difference in read depth was found between tissue types. Technical replicate repertoires showed high reproducibility, with mean shared-clone rates approximately 0.87 and correlation coefficients above 0.95.

Worth noting for this clonotype: This clone's antigen is unknown. Mismatch with germline at one junction end may stem from a read error.

The research as a whole found: Pairs of tumor regions showed greater repertoire overlap (mean about 36%) than tumor-adjacent pairs (around 17%) or tumor-blood pairs (roughly 15%), which is consistent with antigen-driven expansion. The study included only four to six patients, and the authors note findings should be validated in a larger study. Only the TCR beta chain was sequenced, so true repertoire diversity is likely underestimated because unpaired alpha chains were not captured. A significantly larger repertoire fraction was made up by the top 250 clones in tumors than in blood (p = 0.039). Bulk unsorted samples precluded comparing CD4+ and CD8+ T cell repertoires.

Total RNA and DNA were co-extracted without cell sorting from 20-30 mg of bulk tissue using the AllPrep DNA/RNA mini kit. Surgical resection was performed in China between November 2015 and early 2016 on five or six patients with histopathologically diagnosed primary liver carcinoma. At the time of sampling, the patients were treatment-naive and had chronic HBV infection. Fresh tumor and adjacent tissue pieces were bisected, with one half stored in RNAlater at -80 degrees C and the other half sent for histology. Measured from the cysteine to the phenylalanine, the CDR3 is 12 residues long. CDR3 DNA only is kept here, 36 bases in frame from base 1. CDR1 and CDR2, looked up from the germline V gene, are SGHDT and YYEEEE. Using a constant-region primer and ProtoScript II reverse transcriptase, TCRbeta-specific cDNA was reverse-transcribed from roughly 460 ng total RNA. Three nested multiplex PCR rounds, following a slightly modified ARM-PCR procedure, were used to build the TCRbeta libraries. Multiplex TRBV1-TRBV30 forward primers and a Cbeta reverse primer were used in the first two PCR rounds, each of which was run for roughly 9 cycles. Sample barcodes and Illumina adapters were attached in a final 25-cycle PCR using Deep VentR polymerase. Before sequencing, amplicons of 200-500 bp were gel-purified using a QIAquick gel extraction kit. TCRbeta amplicons were sequenced on an Illumina HiSeq 2500 with 250-bp paired-end reads. The authors processed their data as follows. To recover full CDR3 sequences, reads were quality-trimmed using Trimmomatic v0.33 and paired reads were then merged using FLASH v1.2.11. V, D and J germline segments were assigned to the rearranged TCRbeta sequences using MiGEC v1.2.1b. Clonotype statistics, along with Shannon-Wiener diversity indices, were calculated using VDJtools v1.0.0. To reduce sampling bias, subsequent analyses other than the diversity analysis used only the 250 most abundant clonotypes in each sample. Starting from the raw public reads, TCRdb applied fastp trimming at Q25, assembled clones with MiXCR and retained in-frame beta chains. Here each entry gathers all rows of one CDR3 protein and keeps the most common genes and DNA. V and J calls and clone size were set by TCRdb, not the authors. Across this sample there are under 150,000 distinct CDR3 sequences, with nearly 70% seen only once. The ten most abundant clones make up over 6.5% of the sample.

Specimen: tumor-adjacent normal liver tissue. The chain is made from TRBV5-6 and TRBJ2-7; 9 bases in the junction line up with TRBD1. The TCR comes from a woman aged 55-69 years with primary liver carcinoma and hepatitis B virus infection. The CDR3 region has the sequence CAISKGTGEQYF. The DNA sequence is given as TGTGCCATCAGCAAGGGGACAGGGGAGCAGTACTTC.